The present T cell receptor (beta chain) was sequenced within a study of T cell responses to AZD1222 COVID-19 vaccine. Study outcomes and limitations: After two AZD1222 doses, spike-specific TCR breadth and depth rose versus day 0.

Trimming left V 5 bases short and J 10 bases short, with 15 bases between. The CDR3 spans 13 residues. TCRdb's copy holds only in-frame clones and misses some; the assay was immunoSEQ multiplex PCR. The repertoire holds some 92,000 clones, with over 80% as singletons. Points on this clone: Its matching antigen is unknown.

The TCR comes from an adult in good health. The chain joins TRBV12-3 or TRBV12-4 to TRBJ2-1; D call uncertain. The material sequenced was peripheral blood, taken on day 0 of AZD1222 vaccination. The chain's CDR3 is CASSPLDDPEQFF. The CDR3 nucleotides read TGTGCCAGCAGTCCTCTCGATGACCCCGAGCAGTTCTTC.